This T cell receptor beta chain was observed in a study of T cell responses to AZD1222 COVID-19 vaccine. This CDR3 comprises 16 residues. V lost 2 bases, J lost 4 bases, and 5 bases stayed unmatched. Germline V gene sequence: CDR1 LGHNA, CDR2 YSLEER. On this clone: Its antigen remains unidentified.

The table came from immunoSEQ multiplex PCR; TCRdb's copy has only in-frame clones and leaves some out. The table includes around 190,000 clones, about 89% detected once. Study findings and constraints: Repertoire sampling was restricted to post-peak T cell response timepoints. Just a handful of AZD1222 recipients were seropositive at baseline.

Source: peripheral blood, taken 28 days after the second AZD1222 dose. J is TRBJ2-2 and V is TRBV4-3, with 9 bases matching TRBD2. The receptor was isolated from an adult who received the AZD1222 COVID-19 vaccine. CDR3 in amino acids: CASSQQRGVLTGELFF. The CDR3 DNA reads TGCGCCAGCAGCCAACAGCGGGGGGTCCTCACCGGGGAGCTGTTTTTT.